The rows below give T cell receptor beta chains drawn from one sample of a study of blood T cell repertoires in COVID-19. Method: immunoSEQ multiplex PCR; TCRdb's copy keeps in-frame clones and lacks some. The sample includes around 180,000 clones, 76% of them seen just once. Sequencing was performed on PBMCs or T cells enriched from blood (not recorded which). The receptors come from a woman aged 45-65 years with acute COVID-19. CDR3s include the opening cysteine and the closing phenylalanine or tryptophan. The D gene is left open where the match is weak. Only part of the rows carry a size: once, few, many, or a class if the clone is expanded.

J gene: TRBJ1-5; clone size: .; D gene: TRBD1; V gene: TRBV5-1; CDR3 DNA: TGCGCCAGCAGCCCCCAAACAGGGGGCAATCAGCCCCAGCATTTT; CDR3 protein: CASSPQTGGNQPQHF
J gene: TRBJ2-1; clone size: .; D gene: TRBD1; V gene: TRBV29-1; CDR3 DNA: TGCAGCGCGGGGCCGGGACAGGGTATGCAGTTCTTC; CDR3 protein: CSAGPGQGMQFF
J gene: TRBJ1-4; clone size: .; D gene: .; V gene: TRBV6-5; CDR3 DNA: TGTGCCAGCAGTTACGGGCAGGGTGGTGAAAAACTGTTTTTT; CDR3 protein: CASSYGQGGEKLFF
J gene: TRBJ1-5; clone size: .; D gene: .; V gene: TRBV18; CDR3 DNA: TGTGCCAGCTCCCCCTCGGAGGGGCCTAGCAATCAGCCCCAGCATTTT; CDR3 protein: CASSPSEGPSNQPQHF
J gene: TRBJ1-2; clone size: .; D gene: .; V gene: TRBV20-1; CDR3 DNA: TGCAGTGCCCCCAGGGCCTATGGCTACACCTTC; CDR3 protein: CSAPRAYGYTF
J gene: TRBJ2-1; clone size: .; D gene: TRBD2; V gene: TRBV7-8; CDR3 DNA: TGTGCCAGCAGCCGCGGGGGCAATGAGCAGTTCTTC; CDR3 protein: CASSRGGNEQFF
J gene: TRBJ1-5; clone size: .; D gene: .; V gene: TRBV7-6; CDR3 DNA: TGTGCCAGCAGTCCGTCCCAGGGACAGCCCCAGCATTTT; CDR3 protein: CASSPSQGQPQHF
J gene: TRBJ2-3; clone size: .; D gene: TRBD2; V gene: TRBV5-4; CDR3 DNA: TGTGCCAGCAGCGCACCACTAGCGGGGGGCAAGGATACGCAGTATTTT; CDR3 protein: CASSAPLAGGKDTQYF
J gene: TRBJ2-4; clone size: .; D gene: TRBD1; V gene: TRBV3-1/TRBV3-2; CDR3 DNA: TGTGCCAGCAGCCCCCGTTCGGGACAGAGAGCCAAAAACATTCAGTACTTC; CDR3 protein: CASSPRSGQRAKNIQYF
J gene: TRBJ1-5; clone size: .; D gene: TRBD1; V gene: TRBV4-3; CDR3 DNA: TGCGCCAGCAGCCAAGTTTATATCGACAGGGGGTTCAGTCAGCCCCAGCATTTT; CDR3 protein: CASSQVYIDRGFSQPQHF
J gene: TRBJ2-3; clone size: .; D gene: TRBD2; V gene: TRBV2; CDR3 DNA: TGTGCCAGCAGTGGACTAGCGGGGCGCACAGATACGCAGTATTTT; CDR3 protein: CASSGLAGRTDTQYF
J gene: TRBJ2-4; clone size: many; D gene: TRBD2; V gene: TRBV5-1; CDR3 DNA: TGCGCCAGCAGCCCACGGGGGGGGCTAGCCAAAAACATTCAGTACTTC; CDR3 protein: CASSPRGGLAKNIQYF
J gene: TRBJ2-1; clone size: .; D gene: TRBD1; V gene: TRBV4-1; CDR3 DNA: TGCGCCAGCAGCCAAGGGTTAGGGACAGGGGGGGTGAGGGAGCAGTTCTTC; CDR3 protein: CASSQGLGTGGVREQFF
J gene: TRBJ2-3; clone size: .; D gene: .; V gene: TRBV19; CDR3 DNA: TGTGCCAGTATGACACGCTCCGAACCCACAGATACGCAGTATTTT; CDR3 protein: CASMTRSEPTDTQYF
J gene: TRBJ1-4; clone size: .; D gene: TRBD1; V gene: TRBV14; CDR3 DNA: TGTGCCAGCAGCGTAAACAGGGGGCTGGGTAATGAAAAACTGTTTTTT; CDR3 protein: CASSVNRGLGNEKLFF
J gene: TRBJ1-2; clone size: few; D gene: .; V gene: TRBV18; CDR3 DNA: TGTGCCAGCTCACCATCGGGGGAGTATGGCTACACCTTC; CDR3 protein: CASSPSGEYGYTF
J gene: TRBJ2-3; clone size: .; D gene: TRBD2; V gene: TRBV4-2; CDR3 DNA: TGTGCCAGCAGCCAAGGGCGGGGAGGGACAGATACGCAGTATTTT; CDR3 protein: CASSQGRGGTDTQYF
J gene: TRBJ1-2; clone size: once; D gene: TRBD1; V gene: TRBV3-1/TRBV3-2; CDR3 DNA: TGTGCCAGCAGTATAAAACAGGGGGTCTATGGCTACACCTTC; CDR3 protein: CASSIKQGVYGYTF
J gene: TRBJ2-3; clone size: .; D gene: .; V gene: TRBV5-1; CDR3 DNA: TGCGCCAGCAGCTTGGGTACGACGGGGGGCTCAGATACGCAGTATTTT; CDR3 protein: CASSLGTTGGSDTQYF
J gene: TRBJ2-3; clone size: .; D gene: TRBD1; V gene: TRBV28; CDR3 DNA: TGTGCCAGCACAGGACAGGGGGCTTCACCCGTCAGTTCAGATACGCAGTATTTT; CDR3 protein: CASTGQGASPVSSDTQYF
J gene: TRBJ1-1; clone size: once; D gene: .; V gene: TRBV9; CDR3 DNA: TGTGCCAGTCAAGCCGGGGATTATGGTGAAGCTTTCTTT; CDR3 protein: CASQAGDYGEAFF
J gene: TRBJ1-5; clone size: .; D gene: .; V gene: TRBV6-2/TRBV6-3; CDR3 DNA: TGTGCCAGCAGTCCAGGGGTGCATAGCAATCAGCCCCAGCATTTT; CDR3 protein: CASSPGVHSNQPQHF
J gene: TRBJ2-1; clone size: .; D gene: .; V gene: TRBV3-1/TRBV3-2; CDR3 DNA: TGTGCCAGCAGCCAAGATGATGTGCGGAATGAGCAGTTCTTC; CDR3 protein: CASSQDDVRNEQFF
J gene: TRBJ1-1; clone size: .; D gene: .; V gene: TRBV4-1; CDR3 DNA: TGCGCCAGCAGCCAAGGTCGAGGGGGGGTCACTGAAGCTTTCTTT; CDR3 protein: CASSQGRGGVTEAFF
J gene: TRBJ1-1; clone size: .; D gene: .; V gene: TRBV9; CDR3 DNA: TGTGCCAGCAGCGCTGGACTTCAGCCTAGGCCTCTGAACACTGAAGCTTTCTTT; CDR3 protein: CASSAGLQPRPLNTEAFF
J gene: TRBJ2-2; clone size: .; D gene: .; V gene: TRBV14; CDR3 DNA: TGTGCCAGCAGCCAAGCGTCAGGGTTAGCTGGGGAGCTGTTTTTT; CDR3 protein: CASSQASGLAGELFF